This T cell receptor (beta chain) was identified in a study of T-cell memory formation after mild COVID-19 listed by TCRdb under 2021. Describing the broader study: TCR sequence clusters from the two donors were found to be largely donor specific. The cohort was made up of two young adult volunteers, one female and one male, who were previously healthy. T-cell clones expanding and contracting after mild COVID-19 in a couple of donors were tracked by longitudinal TCRalpha and TCRbeta repertoire sequencing.

Worth noting for this clonotype: Its recognized antigen is unknown. Per-base qualities were not stored, and no clone one base away is much larger.

Ficoll-Paque density gradient centrifugation was used to isolate PBMCs. Measured from the cysteine to the phenylalanine, the CDR3 is 15 residues long. The only DNA kept is the CDR3, 45 bases in frame from the first base. V is pruned by 4 bases and J by 3 bases, leaving 5 bases of the junction without a gene match. Based on the germline V gene, the CDR1 and CDR2 sequences are SGHRS and YFSETQ. The study at large found these results: The study included only a couple of mild cases, and larger cohorts that include severe cases with pre-infection samples were judged to be necessary. Some responding clones were found in pre-infection memory, which suggests that pre-existing cross-reactive memory T cells took part in the SARS-CoV-2 response. Balanced CD4/CD8 phenotypes were observed for clones contracting from day 15 to 85, whereas a bias towards CD4+ was observed for a second wave of clones expanding from day 15 to 37. SARS-CoV-2 specificity was not confirmed for the second-wave clones peaking on day 37. Contracting CD4+ clones appeared mostly in the CM and EM memory subsets, whereas CD8+ clones were enriched in EMRA.

The instrument given in TCRdb is Illumina NovaSeq 6000. TCRalpha and TCRbeta cDNA libraries were constructed by 5'RACE with constant-segment primers, with sample barcodes and unique molecular identifiers being introduced. RNA was extracted from every sample with Trizol reagent. Libraries were amplified in two PCR steps, with a second sample barcode and Illumina TruSeq adapters added in the second step. Sequencing of libraries was performed on an Illumina NovaSeq with 2 x 150 bp paired-end reads. As for the original processing: With migec v1.2.7, reads were demultiplexed and then collapsed into UMI-guided consensus sequences. Using mixcr v2.1.11, UMI consensuses were aligned to TRA and TRB V and J templates and then assembled into clonotypes. Expanded or contracted clonotypes were those called significant by both edgeR and NoisET, with noise models trained on biological replicates. edgeR calls used a false discovery rate-adjusted p below 0.01 and a log2 fold-change threshold of 1. As an exploratory analysis of dynamics, max-normalized trajectories of the 1000 most abundant clonotypes were examined with PCA combined with hierarchical clustering. Each responding clone was given a CD4 or CD8 phenotype based on the CD4+ and CD8+ repertoires, which had been sequenced separately. TCRdb trimmed public reads at Q25 via fastp, called clones via MiXCR and kept in-frame beta chains. Every entry covers one CDR3 protein and lists the most common genes and DNA from its rows. These V and J calls rely on TCRdb rather than the paper's analysis. The sample yields about 180,000 distinct CDR3 sequences; approximately 16% were counted once. 2% to 2.5% of the sample comes from the top ten.

Here the chain combines TRBV5-1 and TRBJ2-7, with 12 middle bases fitting TRBD2. This sequence was found in an adult woman who had mild COVID-19 (a few samples of this study predate the infection). The sample titles of this study are shuffled in the database, so cell type and time point are left out; the donor was told from shared clones. Sequenced material: PBMCs or a T cell subset sorted from them (not recorded which). The DNA sequence follows: TGCGCCAGCAGCCTTCGGACTAGCGGGAACTACGAGCAGTACTTC. The translation is CASSLRTSGNYEQYF.